This TCR beta chain came from a study of T-cell reconstitution after alpha-beta-depleted transplantation in children (dated by TCRdb to the mid-2010s). With regard to the full study: T-cell immune reconstitution after TCRalphabeta/CD19-depleted allogeneic hematopoietic cell transplantation in children was quantitatively tracked in the study by means of TCR repertoire profiling.

In this sample, this clonotype turned up many times. This receptor's antigen is unknown. There are no base qualities to consult, and no much larger clone falls within one base. The CDR3, from cysteine to phenylalanine, totals 13 residues. Only CDR3 DNA is held: 39 bases, read in frame from base 1. The junction carries 14 bases between V and J, which are trimmed by 10 bases and 7 bases respectively. CDR1 and CDR2, per the germline V gene (reference sequence), are SEHNR and FQNEAQ. The library came from PCR. Reads for this sample came from an Illumina HiSeq 2500. Molecular barcoding was employed in the preparation of TCR libraries, with unique molecular identifiers being used to normalize TCRbeta repertoire quantification. TCRdb reanalyzed the raw reads on its own, using fastp at Q25 for trimming and MiXCR for clone calling, and kept in-frame beta chains. Rows with a matching CDR3 protein are joined into one entry that keeps the most common DNA and genes. In all, the sample holds some 200,000 distinct CDR3 sequences, and 8% to 10% of those were seen once. The ten largest clones capture 6.2% of the sample.

The chain employs TRBV7-9 and TRBJ1-6; TRBD1 is a possible D gene, resting on 6 matching bases. The origin of this receptor is a human donor who donated a stem cell graft to a child with acute lymphoblastic leukemia. The sample here was PBMCs from the stem cell graft donor, taken from the stem cell graft. Here the CDR3 is given as CATVAGVNSPLHF. The nucleotide sequence is TGTGCCACCGTAGCAGGGGTCAATTCACCCCTCCACTTT.